One and the same sample provided the 3 T cell receptor beta chains below, sequenced in a study of cytomegalovirus exposure and HLA in healthy donors. This PCR relied on a set of 60 Vbeta primers and 13 Jbeta primers. Method: immunoSEQ multiplex PCR; TCRdb's copy keeps in-frame clones and lacks some. The table includes fewer than 200,000 clones, roughly 80% detected once. The source material was PBMCs. The receptor set was obtained from a man between 25 and 39 years old in good health and CMV-seronegative.

The V and J genes are TRBV10-3 and TRBJ2-3; 12 positions agree with TRBD2. After removal of 2 bases from V and 4 bases from J, the junction contained 7 bases not matched to a gene. Germline assignment: CDR1 ENHRY and CDR2 SYGVKD. The CDR3 covers 17 residues. The CDR3 sequence: CAISEPRLAGASDTQYF. In nucleotides, the CDR3 is TGTGCCATCAGTGAGCCCCGACTAGCGGGGGCTTCAGATACGCAGTATTTT.

The chain has TRBV5-1 and TRBJ2-7; a possible D gene is TRBD2 (5 bases). The CDR3 is 17 amino acids. Trimming removed 2 bases at V and 0 bases at J, with 18 bases between. The germline CDR1 and CDR2 sequences are SGHRS and YFSETQ. The CDR3, as DNA: TGCGCCAGCAGCTTCAGGAGCCGGGGTTCAAGCTCCTACGAGCAGTACTTC. Amino acids: CASSFRSRGSSSYEQYF.

The rearrangement uses TRBV2 and TRBJ2-5; 13 bases align to TRBD2. The CDR3 is 15 amino acids. V shed 6 bases, J shed 4 bases, and the junction held 5 bases outside the gene matches. The germline V gene encodes CDR1 SNHLY and CDR2 FYNNEI. The CDR3 is CASRRTSGRGETQYF. As DNA, the CDR3 is TGTGCCAGCAGGCGGACTAGCGGGAGAGGAGAGACCCAGTACTTC. Supplemented by reference TRBV2 and TRBJ2-5, the full variable domain reads EPEVTQTPSHQVTQMGQEVILRCVPISNHLYFYWYRQILGQKVEFLVSFYNNEISEKSEIFDDQFSVERPDGSNFTLKIRSTKLEDSAMYFCASRRTSGRGETQYFGPGTRLLVL.